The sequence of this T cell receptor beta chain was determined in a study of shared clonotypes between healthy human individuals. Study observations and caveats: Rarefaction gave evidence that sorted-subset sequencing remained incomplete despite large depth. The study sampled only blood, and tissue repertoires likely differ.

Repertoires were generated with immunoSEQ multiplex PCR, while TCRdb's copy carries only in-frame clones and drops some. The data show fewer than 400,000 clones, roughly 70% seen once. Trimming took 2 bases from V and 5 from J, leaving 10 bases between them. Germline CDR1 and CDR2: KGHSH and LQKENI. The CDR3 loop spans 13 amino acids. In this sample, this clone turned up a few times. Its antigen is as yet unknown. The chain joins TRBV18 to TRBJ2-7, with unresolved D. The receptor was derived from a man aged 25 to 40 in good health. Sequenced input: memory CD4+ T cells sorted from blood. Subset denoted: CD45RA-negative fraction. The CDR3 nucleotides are TGTGCCAGCTCACCAGGCCCTTGGAACGAGCAGTACTTC. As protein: CASSPGPWNEQYF. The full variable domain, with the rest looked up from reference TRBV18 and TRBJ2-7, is NAGVMQNPRHLVRRRGQEARLRCSPMKGHSHVYWYRQLPEEGLKFMVYLQKENIIDESGMPKERFSAEFPKEGPSILRIQQVVRGDSAAYFCASSPGPWNEQYFGPGTRLTVT.